This T cell receptor beta chain was retrieved from a study of blood T cell repertoires in COVID-19. Background on the study: From the United States, Italy and Spain came samples of acute and convalescent COVID-19. T cells, B-cell-depleted T cells, or PBMCs provided the cDNA or gDNA that served as material.

Original handling: Cell counts per sample came from amplifying reference gene primers. Some clones are missing from TCRdb's copy, which holds only in-frame ones; the method was immunoSEQ multiplex PCR. V, J and clone size were drawn from that table, and D and trimming were deduced from the DNA. The table lists 140,000 to 150,000 clones, 79% of them singletons. The CDR3 contains 15 residues. Trimming removed 3 bases from V and 7 bases from J; junction bases left unmatched: 10. Germline assignment: CDR1 ENHRY and CDR2 SYGVKD. This clonotype was obtained from a man aged 50-60 years with active or convalescent COVID-19. Material for sequencing was peripheral blood. The chain couples TRBV10-3 to TRBJ2-3; 7 nucleotides line up with TRBD1. The CDR3 is CAISDPGQDLHTQYF. The CDR3 nucleotides read TGTGCCATCAGTGACCCCGGACAGGATCTCCATACGCAGTATTTT.